This section outlines one T cell receptor (beta chain) sequence together with its context. Its antigen has not been determined. Nothing much larger sits one base from this clone, and base qualities are not available. Participants in the prospective study were enrolled through a virtual design, were aged 18 to 89 years, and lived in 24 United States geographic areas. To assign participants to cohorts, the prospective study relied on clinical history that participants themselves reported in a screening survey and a study questionnaire. Recovered participants in ImmuneRACE Cohort 3 were defined as having two consecutive negative NP/OP PCR tests, clearance from a healthcare professional, or resolution of symptoms. Mobile phlebotomists in the prospective study collected whole blood, serum and a nasopharyngeal or oropharyngeal swab from every participant. Over a roughly 2-month period, participants in the prospective study had the option of providing additional blood draws and questionnaires. Blood samples from the prospective study were shipped frozen or at room temperature prior to DNA extraction.

This sample was included in a study of blood T cell repertoires in COVID-19 (dated by TCRdb to between 2020 and 2021). For context, the study as a whole: Collaborator samples came from the United States, Italy and Spain and covered acute and convalescent phases of COVID-19. The material from the prospective study consisted of cDNA or gDNA derived from T cells, B-cell-depleted T cells, or PBMCs. The dataset comprised deeply sampled blood TCRbeta repertoires from subjects exposed to, actively infected with, or recovered from COVID-19. The repertoires were made available in a free public database intended to serve as a resource for research on the immune response to SARS-CoV-2. Samples came from the ongoing ImmuneRACE study (first 160 participants) plus 1,254 subjects from 6 global collaborators. A de-identified subject ID, COVID-19 status, age in years and sex were almost always included in the sample metadata. HLA class I and class II types, where available, came from metadata supplied by the sample provider rather than from assay-based typing. The research as a whole found: Clinical and demographic metadata were provided uncurated, with the amount varying by source and participant.

The CDR3, cysteine through phenylalanine, is 15 amino acids long. Only CDR3 DNA remains: 45 bases, in frame from the first base. Between the V and J ends, shortened by 5 bases and 3 bases respectively, the junction contains 15 bases. For CDR1 and CDR2, the germline V gene lists SNHLY and FYNNEI. TCRbeta CDR3 regions were amplified from genomic DNA by means of the immunoSEQ Assay, a bias-controlled multiplex PCR. As for the original processing: Within the assay, amplification of reference gene primers was used to estimate how many nucleated cells each sample contained. To quantify the absolute abundance of each unique TCRbeta CDR3 rearrangement, sequence reads were collapsed and filtered. Productive Simpson clonality was computed per sample as the square root of Simpson's diversity index over productive rearrangements. TCRdb provides this immuneACCESS table in a form limited to in-frame rearrangements. Some clones are lacking; in checked studies, under half of them reflect an unresolved V gene, and why the rest are absent is not known. From that table come the V and J calls and clone size; the DNA was used to work out D and trimming. For this sample there are some 400,000 clones; 89% appear just once. The top ten clonotypes cover about 1.7% of the sample.

This chain is built from TRBV2 and TRBJ2-3, with the D gene call left open. The origin of this receptor is a woman aged 25 to 39 who had recovered from COVID-19. Sequenced input: PBMCs or T cells enriched from blood (not recorded which). The CDR3 corresponds to CASSPRGDITDTQYF. In nucleotides, the sequence is TGTGCCAGCAGTCCAAGAGGTGATATTACAGATACGCAGTATTTT.